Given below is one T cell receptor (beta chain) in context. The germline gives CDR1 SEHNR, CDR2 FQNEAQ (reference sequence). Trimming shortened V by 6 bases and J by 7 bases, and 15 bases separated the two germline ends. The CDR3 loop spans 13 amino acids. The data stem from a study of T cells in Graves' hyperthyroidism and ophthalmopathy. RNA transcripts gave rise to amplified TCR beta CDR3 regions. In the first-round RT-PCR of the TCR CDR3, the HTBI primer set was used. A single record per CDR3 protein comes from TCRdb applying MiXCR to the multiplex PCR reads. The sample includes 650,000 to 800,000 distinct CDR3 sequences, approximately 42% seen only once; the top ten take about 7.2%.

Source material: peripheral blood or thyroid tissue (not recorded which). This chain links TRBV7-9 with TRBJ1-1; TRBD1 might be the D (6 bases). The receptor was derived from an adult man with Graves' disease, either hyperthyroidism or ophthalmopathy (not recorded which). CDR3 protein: CASSLVGQIEAFF. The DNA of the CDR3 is TGTGCCAGCAGTTTGGTGGGACAAATTGAAGCTTTCTTT.